This record concerns one T cell receptor (beta chain) sequence. The authors' processing: Estimated nucleated cell counts came from reference gene primer amplification. TCRdb's copy holds only in-frame clones and misses some; the assay was immunoSEQ multiplex PCR. V and J calls and clone size are copied from that table; D and trimming were computed from the DNA. The data contain 35,000 to 50,000 clones, approximately 85% of them singletons. The data were taken from a study of blood T cell repertoires in COVID-19. Study in general: The study drew acute and convalescent COVID-19 samples from the United States, Italy and Spain. Nucleic acid was either cDNA or gDNA, and it came from T cells, B-cell-depleted T cells, or PBMCs.

Germline CDR1 KGHSH, CDR2 LQKENI. V was shortened by 3 bases and J by 4 bases, with 12 bases between the two germline ends. The CDR3 has 14 amino acids. V gene TRBV18 combines with J gene TRBJ1-2; D gene ambiguous. The clonotype comes from a man aged 60 to 75 with acute or convalescent COVID-19. Specimen: peripheral blood. CDR3 DNA sequence: TGTGCCAGCTCACCCGAGCAGGCCTCCTATGGCTACACCTTC. Translation: CASSPEQASYGYTF.